This T cell receptor beta chain was retrieved from a study of blood T cell repertoires in COVID-19. The wider study: The origin of the acute and convalescent COVID-19 samples was the United States, Italy and Spain.

The ends were cut back, 5 bases at V and 0 bases at J, with 2 bases in the middle. Germline-derived CDR1 and CDR2 are SQVTM and ANQGSEA. The CDR3 is 11 amino acids. Sequencing was performed with immunoSEQ multiplex PCR; in TCRdb, only in-frame clones are kept and a portion is missing. This sample has about 180,000 clones, with 70% to 90% found just once. The sequenced sample was peripheral blood. The clonotype was recovered from a man aged 60 to 69 with acute or convalescent COVID-19. The chain employs TRBV29-1 and TRBJ1-3; no definite D call. CDR3 DNA sequence: TGCAGCGTTCACTCTGGAAACACCATATATTTT. Translated: CSVHSGNTIYF. The entire variable domain, with the rest obtained from reference TRBV29-1 and TRBJ1-3, is as follows: SAVISQKPSRDICQRGTSLTIQCQVDSQVTMMFWYRQQPGQSLTLIATANQGSEATYESGFVIDKFPISRPNLTFSTLTVSNMSPEDSSIYLCSVHSGNTIYFGEGSWLTVV.